Listed below are T cell receptor beta chains from one sample, sequenced in a study of OX40 agonist ivuxolimab in advanced cancers. TCRdb's table, derived via immunoSEQ multiplex PCR, lists solely in-frame clones and lacks some. This table has 100,000 to 120,000 clones, approximately 90% appearing once. Specimen: CD4+ or CD8+ T cells sorted from blood, collected in a trial of the OX40 agonist ivuxolimab. All receptors derive from an adult with an advanced solid tumor such as melanoma, head and neck, liver or kidney cancer. Each CDR3 is given with its conserved first and last residue. The order of the fields is CDR3 protein, CDR3 DNA, V gene, D gene, J gene, clone size. A D gene is named only where the DNA matches it firmly. Clone sizes are given selectively: once, few, many, or a class where the clone is expanded.

CASSAQAGGSQPQHF	TGTGCCAGCAGCGCCCAGGCAGGAGGGAGCCAGCCCCAGCATTTT	TRBV21-1	.	TRBJ1-5	.
CASIPRTGPQETQYF	TGTGCCAGCATCCCGAGGACAGGCCCCCAAGAGACCCAGTACTTC	TRBV25-1	TRBD1	TRBJ2-5	.
CASSLGNNYGYTF	TGCGCCAGCAGCTTGGGGAATAACTATGGCTACACCTTC	TRBV5-1	.	TRBJ1-2	.
CASSLAGGTDTQYF	TGTGCCAGCAGCTTAGCGGGGGGTACAGATACGCAGTATTTT	TRBV7-2	.	TRBJ2-3	.
CASSIPDSYEQYF	TGTGCCAGTAGTATCCCGGACTCCTACGAGCAGTACTTC	TRBV19	.	TRBJ2-7	.
CASSFSGTLREQFF	TGTGCCAGCAGCTTCAGCGGAACCCTCCGGGAGCAGTTCTTC	TRBV7-9	.	TRBJ2-1	.
CASSLPPGVYYEQYF	TGTGCCAGCAGCTTGCCCCCAGGGGTGTACTACGAGCAGTACTTC	TRBV7-8	.	TRBJ2-7	.
CASRLGQGTDTQYF	TGTGCCAGCAGGCTCGGACAGGGCACTGATACGCAGTATTTT	TRBV7-9	TRBD1	TRBJ2-3	once
CASSLGRQGINQPQHF	TGCGCCAGCAGCCTGGGGAGACAGGGGATCAATCAGCCCCAGCATTTT	TRBV4-1	TRBD1	TRBJ1-5	.
CASSRDRGDSPLHF	TGCGCCAGCAGCCGGGACAGGGGGGATTCACCCCTCCACTTT	TRBV4-1	TRBD1	TRBJ1-6	few